This T cell receptor beta chain originates from a study of cytomegalovirus exposure and HLA in healthy donors. CDR1 and CDR2 from the germline V gene are SQVTM and ANQGSEA. This CDR3 is 16 amino acids long. The study ran its PCR with 60 Vbeta and 13 Jbeta primers. Only in-frame clones appear in the TCRdb table, and some are missing; sequencing was by immunoSEQ multiplex PCR. The sample consists of 100,000 to 150,000 clones, about 80% of them appearing once. Notes on this clone: Its specificity is unknown. Compared with germline, one end of the junction differs, possibly owing to a read error.

Points from the study as a whole: Data from an earlier analysis indicated that most TCR beta V segments were productive either about 87% or about 30% of the time. A likely sequencing artifact accounted for one observed cluster of highly shared sequence variants. An analysis that was carried out later associated about 17,000 TCR beta sequences with HLA alleles at 0.05 false discovery rate. Some V segments, TRBV6-2 and TRBV6-3 among them, were indistinguishable and were therefore excluded.

Sequences were obtained from PBMCs. The TCR comes from a woman aged 40 to 55 in good health and CMV-seronegative. The V and J genes are TRBV29-1 and TRBJ2-6, with D perhaps TRBD2 (7 bases). The CDR3 DNA follows: TGCAGCGTTGACGTGAGACAGGTGGGGGGGGCCAACGTCCTGCCTTTC. Amino acids: CSVDVRQVGGANVLPF.